The sequence of this TCR beta chain was determined in a study of T-cell memory formation after mild COVID-19. Study at large: Largely donor-specific TCR clusters were found.

This CDR3 region has 17 residues. J was trimmed by 6 bases and V by 1 base; bases with no gene match: 10. CDR1 and CDR2 (germline): LGHDT, YNNKEL (reference sequence). TCRdb recomputed calls from the 5' RACE reads with MiXCR, one row per CDR3 protein. Of hundreds of thousands of distinct CDR3 sequences in the sample, more than 20% are singletons; the top ten hold around 13%. This clonotype has just one count. The target antigen is unknown. General study results and limits: Clones that got smaller from day 15 to 85 had even CD4/CD8, while clones growing later tipped toward CD4+. Of the contracting clones, CD4+ ones lay mainly in CM and EM, and CD8+ ones in EMRA. Whether second-wave clones peaking at day 37 were SARS-CoV-2 specific went unconfirmed.

This clonotype originated in an adult woman who had mild COVID-19 (a few samples of this study predate the infection). Cell type and time point are not known. The gene calls are TRBV3-1 and TRBJ2-7; 12 nucleotides match TRBD2. The sample comprised PBMCs or a T cell subset sorted from them (not recorded which). CDR3: CASSQGSASGRGTEQYF. The CDR3 DNA reads TGTGCCAGCAGCCAAGGCTCAGCTAGCGGGAGGGGTACCGAGCAGTACTTC.